This T cell receptor beta chain comes out of a study of blood T cell repertoires in COVID-19. Unmatched junction bases numbered 9, after V lost 5 bases and J lost 0 bases. Germline loops: CDR1 SGHTA, CDR2 FQGNSA. The CDR3 covers 17 residues. Data came from immunoSEQ multiplex PCR; TCRdb stores just in-frame clones and leaves some out. The table includes roughly 250,000 clones, roughly 90% detected once. This clonotype was sampled from a woman aged 25 to 45 with acute COVID-19. J is TRBJ2-7 and V is TRBV7-2, with TRBD2 matching 11 bases. The source material was PBMCs or T cells enriched from blood (not recorded which). The CDR3 bases are TGTGCCAGCAGCAAAAGAGCTAGCGGGAGGTTCTCCTACGAGCAGTACTTC. Translating it yields CASSKRASGRFSYEQYF.